These T cell receptor beta chains were read from a single sample in a study of cytomegalovirus exposure and HLA in healthy donors. Sequenced by immunoSEQ multiplex PCR; TCRdb stores in-frame clones only, minus some. The specimen's table records about 78,000 clones. Input material: PBMCs. Receptor source: a female donor in good health and CMV-seropositive. CDR3s include the opening cysteine and the closing phenylalanine or tryptophan. Fields, in order: V gene, J gene, D gene, CDR3 protein, CDR3 DNA. The D gene is left open where the match is weak.

>TRBV18|TRBJ2-7|TRBD2
CASSELETSGRGSGGEQYF
TGTGCCAGCTCCGAACTTGAGACTAGCGGGAGGGGATCTGGCGGCGAGCAGTACTTC
>TRBV6-6|TRBJ1-5|TRBD1
CASSYSGGPQPQHF
TGTGCCAGCAGTTATTCAGGGGGCCCTCAGCCCCAGCATTTT
>TRBV9|TRBJ2-7|NA
CASSPGLIAGYEQYF
TGTGCCAGCAGCCCCGGACTGATCGCGGGCTACGAGCAGTACTTC
>TRBV7-2|TRBJ1-5|TRBD1
CASSPRTGNQPQHF
TGTGCCAGCAGCCCTCGGACAGGGAATCAGCCCCAGCATTTT
>TRBV5-5|TRBJ1-5|TRBD1
CASSAGQDTGQPQHF
TGTGCCAGCAGCGCGGGACAGGACACGGGTCAGCCCCAGCATTTT
>TRBV9|TRBJ1-2|NA
CASSVNHRRYGYTF
TGTGCCAGCAGCGTGAATCACAGACGCTATGGCTACACCTTC
>TRBV4-1|TRBJ1-3|NA
CASSQRTGPSGNTIYF
TGCGCCAGCAGCCAACGAACAGGGCCCTCTGGAAACACCATATATTTT
>TRBV7-9|TRBJ1-2|NA
CASSLQENYGYTF
TGTGCCAGCAGCTTACAGGAAAACTATGGCTACACCTTC
>TRBV11-2|TRBJ2-1|TRBD1
CASSSSGQGNEQFF
TGTGCCAGCAGCTCATCGGGACAGGGTAATGAGCAGTTCTTC
>TRBV2|TRBJ1-6|TRBD1
CASSVGQAINSPLHF
TGTGCCAGCAGTGTGGGACAGGCGATTAATTCACCCCTCCACTTT
>TRBV2|TRBJ2-5|NA
CASSVGYIEAQYF
TGTGCCAGCAGCGTCGGCTATATCGAGGCCCAGTACTTC
>TRBV19|TRBJ1-2|NA
CASTTFGYSNYGYTF
TGTGCCAGTACCACCTTCGGGTATTCTAACTATGGCTACACCTTC
>TRBV7-9|TRBJ1-2|NA
CASTEGDGYTF
TGTGCCAGCACCGAGGGGGATGGCTACACCTTC
>TRBV4-3|TRBJ2-1|TRBD2
CASSQDGGGGNEQFF
TGCGCCAGCAGCCAAGACGGGGGGGGTGGAAATGAGCAGTTCTTC
>TRBV25-1|TRBJ1-2|TRBD1
CASSRGQANGYTF
TGTGCCAGCAGTCGAGGACAGGCTAATGGCTACACCTTC
>TRBV7-2|TRBJ1-2|TRBD1
CASSLEFRDRGFAHHGYTF
TGTGCCAGCAGCCTCGAATTCCGGGACAGGGGATTCGCCCATCATGGCTACACCTTC
>TRBV7-2|TRBJ2-5|TRBD2
CASSSARTRQETQYF
TGTGCCAGCAGCTCAGCCCGGACTAGACAAGAGACCCAGTACTTC
>TRBV28|TRBJ2-7|TRBD1
CASSLGQAPYEQYF
TGTGCCAGCAGCCTCGGACAGGCCCCCTACGAGCAGTACTTC
>TRBV11-2|TRBJ2-7|NA
CASSFFEGGVSYEQYF
TGTGCCAGCAGCTTCTTTGAGGGGGGGGTCTCCTACGAGCAGTACTTC
>TRBV5-1|TRBJ1-5|NA
CASSLEALGQGLMGQPQHF
TGCGCCAGCAGCTTGGAAGCATTAGGGCAGGGTCTTATGGGTCAGCCCCAGCATTTT
>TRBV6-6|TRBJ2-3|NA
CATHGVRETTDTQYF
TGTGCCACCCACGGGGTGCGAGAAACCACAGATACGCAGTATTTT
>TRBV5-8|TRBJ2-7|TRBD2
CASRPLAGPVHEQYF
TGTGCCAGCAGACCACTAGCGGGCCCGGTGCACGAGCAGTACTTC
>TRBV11-2|TRBJ2-3|NA
CASSSGTFSQGTDTQYF
TGTGCCAGCAGCTCCGGGACATTCTCCCAGGGCACAGATACGCAGTATTTT
>TRBV30|TRBJ2-7|TRBD2
CAWSPPSGERYEQYF
TGTGCCTGGAGTCCCCCTAGCGGGGAACGGTACGAGCAGTACTTC
>TRBV4-3|TRBJ2-3|NA
CASSQRRSTDTQYF
TGCGCCAGCAGCCAACGCAGGAGCACAGATACGCAGTATTTT
>TRBV9|TRBJ1-3|NA
CASSVLQGGNTIYF
TGTGCCAGCAGCGTCTTACAGGGAGGAAACACCATATATTTT
>TRBV19|TRBJ2-5|NA
CASSIRGETQYF
TGTGCCAGTAGTATAAGGGGTGAGACCCAGTACTTC
>TRBV19|TRBJ1-1|TRBD1
CASGQGVLAEAFF
TGTGCCAGTGGACAGGGGGTGCTGGCTGAAGCTTTCTTT
>TRBV6-5|TRBJ1-6|TRBD1
CASSTRTGQLRPLHF
TGTGCCAGCAGTACGAGGACAGGGCAACTTAGGCCCCTCCACTTT
>TRBV4-3|TRBJ2-1|NA
CASSQEERAADEQFF
TGCGCCAGCAGCCAAGAAGAGCGGGCGGCGGATGAGCAGTTCTTC
>TRBV28|TRBJ2-3|NA
CAWRGGGTDTQYF
TGTGCCTGGAGGGGAGGCGGCACAGATACGCAGTATTTT
>TRBV28|TRBJ1-2|TRBD1
CASSPIGDRTNYGYTF
TGTGCCAGCAGTCCTATAGGGGACAGGACTAACTATGGCTACACCTTC
>TRBV7-2|TRBJ1-1|NA
CASSWAGVYAFF
TGTGCCAGCAGCTGGGCAGGGGTATACGCTTTCTTT
>TRBV30|TRBJ1-6|NA
CAQKDSNNSPLHF
TGTGCCCAAAAGGACAGTAATAATTCACCCCTCCACTTT
>TRBV18|TRBJ2-7|NA
CASSPQRDEQYF
TGTGCCAGCTCACCGCAGCGGGACGAGCAGTACTTC
>TRBV5-1|TRBJ2-4|NA
CASSLTDSSKGNIQYF
TGCGCCAGCAGCTTGACCGACTCGAGTAAAGGAAACATTCAGTACTTC
>TRBV4-1|TRBJ2-1|TRBD2
CASSQLAVKNEQFF
TGCGCCAGCAGCCAACTAGCGGTTAAAAATGAGCAGTTCTTC
>TRBV28|TRBJ2-7|NA
CASSPLRGDEQYF
TGTGCCAGCAGTCCCCTCAGGGGGGACGAGCAGTACTTC
>TRBV4-1|TRBJ2-4|TRBD2
CASSYGGGIQYF
TGCGCCAGCAGCTACGGGGGGGGAATTCAGTACTTC
>TRBV7-2|TRBJ2-5|NA
CASSRGAGARADETQYF
TGTGCCAGCAGCCGAGGGGCGGGGGCTCGGGCGGATGAGACCCAGTACTTC
>TRBV1|TRBJ2-5|NA
CTSRTIEGPQGGETQYF
TGCACCAGCAGGACGATCGAGGGTCCACAGGGGGGAGAGACCCAGTACTTC
>TRBV7-9|TRBJ2-5|TRBD2
CASSLGGGYQETQYF
TGTGCCAGCAGCTTAGGCGGGGGGTACCAAGAGACCCAATACTTC
>TRBV5-1|TRBJ2-1|NA
CASSLAVRLNEQFF
TGCGCCAGCAGCTTGGCCGTGAGATTAAATGAGCAGTTCTTC
>TRBV28|TRBJ2-7|NA
CASSFRRGYEQYF
TGTGCCAGCAGTTTCCGTCGGGGGTACGAGCAGTACTTC
>TRBV7-8|TRBJ2-3|NA
CENSFSETEPEDTDTQYF
TGTGAAAACAGCTTCAGCGAGACAGAGCCTGAGGACACAGATACGCAGTATTTT
>TRBV5-1|TRBJ1-5|NA
CASSLAGGAGQPQHF
TGCGCCAGCAGCTTGGCCGGAGGGGCGGGTCAGCCCCAGCATTTT
>TRBV30|TRBJ1-6|TRBD1
CAWRGTGGFNSPLHF
TGTGCCTGGAGGGGGACAGGGGGTTTTAATTCACCCCTCCACTTT
>TRBV6-1|TRBJ2-1|NA
CASSESAVPQQFF
TGTGCCAGCAGTGAATCAGCGGTTCCGCAGCAGTTCTTC